This TCR beta chain was identified during a study of control samples from healthy donors and cancer patients (dated by TCRdb to the early 2020s). Regarding this clone: The antigen it recognizes is unknown. There are no base qualities to consult, and no much larger clone falls within one base.

Library creation used the immunoSEQ multiplex PCR assay. TCRdb re-hosts the immuneACCESS table, in-frame sequences only. Its copies lack some clones; in the studies checked, an unresolved V gene accounts for under half of them, and the cause for the rest is not known. This sample is represented by about 76,000 clones; approximately 91% of them were singletons. The top ten clonotypes cover 8% to 10% of the sample. The germline V end is reduced by 7 bases and the J end by 7 bases; junction bases left unmatched: 4. The germline V gene (reference sequence) supplies CDR1 LNHDA and CDR2 SQIVND. Its CDR3 holds 13 amino acids, cysteine through phenylalanine. The CDR3 DNA has 39 bases and is translated from base 1.

The clonotype was recovered from a woman in her 50s with colorectal cancer. Sequenced: PBMCs. The V and J segments used are TRBV19 and TRBJ2-2; 9 middle bases align to TRBD1. The DNA sequence reads TGTGCCAGTAAGGGACAGGGTCACGGGGAGCTGTTTTTT. Its protein product is CASKGQGHGELFF.